Listed here are 20 T cell receptor beta chains from one sample, sequenced in a study of T cells in Graves' hyperthyroidism and ophthalmopathy. Amplified TCR beta CDR3 regions came from RNA transcripts. The HTBI primer set was used in a first-round RT-PCR of the TCR CDR3. From the multiplex PCR reads, TCRdb called clonotypes with MiXCR, one entry per CDR3 protein. The profile shows about 290,000 distinct CDR3 sequences, roughly an eighth of them singletons. Specimen: blood. The source is a woman aged 40-49 years with Graves' hyperthyroidism.

This clonotype occurred many times. The V call is TRBV5-1, the J call TRBJ1-6; 9 nucleotides match TRBD1. This CDR3 comprises 16 residues. V lost 4 bases to trimming and J lost 11 bases; unmatched junction nucleotides: 13. CDR1 and CDR2 (germline): SGHRS, YFSETQ. The CDR3 is CASSPDGDRAKTPLHF. DNA for the CDR3: TGCGCCAGCAGCCCCGACGGGGACAGGGCTAAGACACCCCTCCACTTT.

This clonotype came up many times. The genes are TRBV12-3 or TRBV12-4 and TRBJ2-7; 12 nucleotides align to TRBD1. The CDR3 is 15 amino acids. The V segment lost 3 bases and the J segment 3 bases; nucleotides outside the gene matches: 3. The CDR3 here is CASSLGQGAIYEQYF. As DNA, the CDR3 is TGTGCCAGCAGTTTGGGACAGGGGGCGATCTACGAGCAGTACTTC.

This chain connects TRBV28 to TRBJ2-5; 16 bases fit TRBD2. This CDR3 comprises 14 residues. The V and J ends lost 7 bases and 7 bases, in that order; junction bases with no gene match: 3. The germline CDR1 and CDR2 sequences are MDHEN and SYDVKM. The CDR3 bases are TGTGCCAGCAAGGGACTAGCGGGAGGGCGGACCCAGTACTTC. Protein: CASKGLAGGRTQYF.

This clonotype was recorded many times. V and J are TRBV28 and TRBJ2-1; D call uncertain. The germline V gene encodes CDR1 MDHEN and CDR2 SYDVKM. Trimming left V 5 bases short and J 8 bases short, with 13 bases between. CDR3 length equals 13 residues. Here the CDR3 reads CASSPPHGDEQFF. DNA for the CDR3: TGTGCCAGCAGTCCCCCTCATGGGGATGAGCAGTTCTTC.

V is TRBV7-9 and J is TRBJ2-3, with 9 bases matching TRBD1. The CDR3 extends over 13 amino acids. J lost 4 bases, V lost 5 bases, and 1 base had no gene match. In germline, CDR1 is SEHNR, CDR2 FQNEAQ (reference sequence). The CDR3 nucleotides are TGTGCCAGCAGCCGGGACAGGGCAGATACGCAGTATTTT. The encoded protein is CASSRDRADTQYF.

The chain combines TRBV5-6 with TRBJ1-6; D unresolved. Trimming took 1 base from V and 10 from J, leaving 12 bases between them. This CDR3 comprises 14 residues. Germline V gene lookup returns CDR1 SGHDT and CDR2 YYEEEE. The DNA for the CDR3 is TGTGCCAGCAGCTTGAGGTCAGGCCGGTCACCCCTCCACTTT. This gives the protein CASSLRSGRSPLHF.

This clonotype showed up many times. The chain has TRBV27 and TRBJ2-1; no definite D call. The CDR3 contains 13 residues. V dropped 11 bases and J dropped 5 bases, with 16 bases sitting between them. CDR1 MNHEY and CDR2 SMNVEV come from the germline V gene (reference sequence). CDR3 protein: CAPGRNPHNEQFF. In DNA, the CDR3 is TGTGCCCCCGGACGGAATCCCCACAATGAGCAGTTCTTC.

The genes are TRBV10-3 and TRBJ1-4, with no clear D. This CDR3 has 13 residues. Deletions cut 3 bases from V and 6 bases from J, with 8 bases between. Germline V gene sequence: CDR1 ENHRY, CDR2 SYGVKD. In DNA, the CDR3 is TGTGCCATCAGTGAAGGAGCGGATGAAAAACTGTTTTTT. The encoded protein is CAISEGADEKLFF.

This clonotype was picked up many times. This chain connects TRBV18 to TRBJ2-1, with 7 bases matching TRBD2. The CDR3 is 14 amino acids. The germline V gene has CDR1 KGHSH and CDR2 LQKENI. The J segment lost 6 bases and the V segment lost 4 bases, leaving 6 bases of the junction unmatched. The CDR3 nucleotides are TGTGCCAGCTCACAGACTAGCACTACCAATGAGCAGTTCTTC. Amino acids: CASSQTSTTNEQFF.

The sample holds many counts of this clonotype. The chain couples TRBV30 to TRBJ2-7; D not certain. Deletions cut 4 bases from V and 1 base from J, with 2 bases between. Germline loops: CDR1 GTSNPN, CDR2 SVGIG (reference sequence). The CDR3 sequence is 10 residues long. The CDR3 DNA is TGTGCCTGGATATCCTACGAGCAGTACTTC. It is translated as CAWISYEQYF.

This rearrangement joins TRBV6-2 or TRBV6-3 to TRBJ1-2; D perhaps matches TRBD1 (6 bases). Germline CDR1 and CDR2: MNHEY and SVGEGT. The CDR3 is made up of 14 amino acids. V lost 2 bases to trimming and J lost 4 bases, with 11 bases between them. The CDR3 DNA follows: TGTGCCAGCAGTTACGGAGGGGGGGCCTATGGCTACACCTTC. Translation gives CASSYGGGAYGYTF.

This clonotype showed up many times. V gene TRBV7-9 combines with J gene TRBJ2-3; D is perhaps TRBD1 (5 bases). There are 14 residues in the CDR3. Trimming removed 3 bases from V and 1 base from J, with 8 bases in between. Germline assignment: CDR1 SEHNR and CDR2 FQNEAQ (reference sequence). Written as DNA, the CDR3 is TGTGCCAGCAGCTTTGAGACAGGCACAGATACGCAGTATTTT. This codes for CASSFETGTDTQYF.

The chain couples TRBV2 to TRBJ1-4; 7 bases are shared with TRBD1. CDR1 and CDR2 from the germline V gene are SNHLY and FYNNEI. V trimming: 11 bases; J trimming: 7 bases; junction bases outside the gene matches: 7. The CDR3 is 12 residues long. DNA for the CDR3: TGTGCCCTTCGGGACAGTTCTGAAAAACTGTTTTTT. It encodes CALRDSSEKLFF.

The CDR3 here is CATSQGYYEQYF. The CDR3 nucleotides read TGTGCCACCAGCCAGGGCTATTACGAGCAGTACTTC. This chain connects TRBV15 to TRBJ2-7; D possibly corresponds to TRBD1 (5 bases). CDR3 size: 12 residues. The V gene's germline CDR1 is LNHNV and CDR2 YYDKDF (reference sequence). V shed 5 bases and J shed 4 bases, with 9 bases lying between them. The full variable domain, its missing parts supplied by reference TRBV15 and TRBJ2-7, is DAMVIQNPRYQVTQFGKPVTLSCSQTLNHNVMYWYQQKSSQAPKLLFHYYDKDFNNEADTPDNFQSRRPNTSFCFLDIRSPGLGDTAMYLCATSQGYYEQYFGPGTRLTVT.

This chain uses TRBV10-3 with TRBJ2-7, with 12 nucleotides matching TRBD2. Trimming removed 3 bases from V and 4 bases from J; junction bases left unmatched: 13. The CDR3 loop spans 18 amino acids. Per germline, CDR1 ENHRY and CDR2 SYGVKD. The CDR3 sequence is CAISDGTGLAGSLYEQYF. CDR3 sequence (DNA): TGTGCCATCAGTGACGGAACCGGACTAGCGGGATCCTTGTACGAGCAGTACTTC.

The sample holds many counts of this clonotype. The chain has TRBV6-1 and TRBJ2-3, with TRBD2 as a possible D gene (5 bases). The V gene lost 2 bases and the J gene lost 5 bases, with 17 bases spanning the gap. The CDR3 extends over 16 amino acids. Germline lookup yields CDR1 MNHNS and CDR2 SASEGT. The CDR3 loop is CASSESGRGRRDTQYF. The CDR3 nucleotides are TGTGCCAGCAGTGAAAGCGGACGGGGTCGAAGAGATACGCAGTATTTT.

In its sample, this clonotype was seen many times. The chain has TRBV5-5 and TRBJ1-4; D is unresolved. V gave up 5 bases and J gave up 0 bases, with 14 bases separating them. Germline V gene lookup returns CDR1 SGHKS and CDR2 YYEKEE (reference sequence). The CDR3 runs 16 residues. The CDR3 is CASSLALGTTNEKLFF. CDR3 nucleotide sequence: TGTGCCAGCAGTTTAGCCTTAGGGACAACTAATGAAAAACTGTTTTTT. Together with reference TRBV5-5 and TRBJ1-4, the CDR3 gives the full variable domain: DAGVTQSPTHLIKTRGQQVTLRCSPISGHKSVSWYQQVLGQGPQFIFQYYEKEERGRGNFPDRFSARQFPNYSSELNVNALLLGDSALYLCASSLALGTTNEKLFFGSGTQLSVL.

This chain links TRBV12-3 or TRBV12-4 with TRBJ2-1, with 7 bases that match TRBD2. This CDR3 spans 15 amino acids. V lost 6 bases to trimming and J lost 3 bases; unmatched junction nucleotides: 8. The CDR3 sequence: CASSPSGGVYNEQFF. CDR3 sequence (DNA): TGTGCCAGCAGCCCCAGTGGGGGGGTCTACAATGAGCAGTTCTTC.

The CDR3 reads CASSLNYEQFF. As DNA, the CDR3 is TGTGCCAGCAGCTTGAACTATGAGCAGTTCTTC. The gene calls are TRBV5-6 and TRBJ2-1; no clear D. The CDR3 is 11 residues long. The V end lost 1 base, the J end lost 8 bases, and 4 bases lay between the germline ends. The germline V gene has CDR1 SGHDT and CDR2 YYEEEE.

This clonotype was seen at least ten times. The chain recombines TRBV30 with TRBJ2-7; a weak D match, TRBD2 (5 bases). V lost 5 bases and J lost 1, with 6 bases in between. The CDR3 has 11 amino acids. Germline CDR1 reads GTSNPN; CDR2 reads SVGIG (reference sequence). CDR3 amino acids: CAWRGSYEQYF. For the CDR3, the DNA is TGTGCCTGGCGCGGGTCCTACGAGCAGTACTTC.